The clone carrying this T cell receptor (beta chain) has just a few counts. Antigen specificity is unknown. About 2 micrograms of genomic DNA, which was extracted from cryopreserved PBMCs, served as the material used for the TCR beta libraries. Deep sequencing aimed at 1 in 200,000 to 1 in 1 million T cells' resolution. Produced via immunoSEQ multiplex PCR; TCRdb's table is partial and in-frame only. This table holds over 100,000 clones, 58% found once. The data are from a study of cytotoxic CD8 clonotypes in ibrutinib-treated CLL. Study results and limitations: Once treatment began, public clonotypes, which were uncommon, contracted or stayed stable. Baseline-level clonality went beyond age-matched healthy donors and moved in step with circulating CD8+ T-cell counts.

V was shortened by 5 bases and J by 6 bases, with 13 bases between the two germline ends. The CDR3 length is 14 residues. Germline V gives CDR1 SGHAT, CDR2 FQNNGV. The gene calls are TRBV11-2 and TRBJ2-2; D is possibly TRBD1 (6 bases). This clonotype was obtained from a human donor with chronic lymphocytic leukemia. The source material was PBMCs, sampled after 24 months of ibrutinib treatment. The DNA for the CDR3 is TGTGCCAGCAGCAGGGGGTCAGGGGCCGGGGAGCTGTTTTTT. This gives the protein CASSRGSGAGELFF.